This T cell receptor beta chain derives from a study of cytomegalovirus exposure and HLA in healthy donors. The CDR3 is 13 amino acids. Trimming removed 6 bases from V and 6 bases from J, with 15 bases in between. Germline CDR1 is MNHEY and CDR2 is SVGAGI. In the PCR, 60 Vbeta and 13 Jbeta primers were used. Data came from immunoSEQ multiplex PCR; TCRdb stores just in-frame clones and leaves some out. Of some 250,000 clones in the sample, roughly four fifths were seen once. The specimen sequenced was PBMCs. This clonotype was sampled from a woman aged 55-69 years in good health and CMV-seropositive. This chain uses TRBV6-5 with TRBJ2-7, with D possibly TRBD1 on 6 matching bases. Here the CDR3 reads CASRRRGPGEQYF. The CDR3 nucleotides read TGTGCCAGCAGGCGCAGGGGTCCTGGCGAGCAGTACTTC.